The clone carrying this T cell receptor (beta chain) came up once. Antigen unknown. The CDR3 runs to 16 residues. In germline, CDR1 is MGHRA, CDR2 YSYEKL. Trimming shortened V by 3 bases and J by 3 bases, and 15 bases separated the two germline ends. This entry comes from a study of STAT5B mutations in CD4+ large granular lymphocyte leukemia. Whole-study context: Among healthy donors, a particular HLA allele went with more CDR3 'QG' motifs.

Findings and caveats of the study: CD4-sorted patient repertoires seemed more clonal than healthy CD4+ repertoires. 8/27 top patient clones versus 2/35 control clones were TRBV06-family.

Profiled with immunoSEQ multiplex PCR; TCRdb holds only in-frame clones, not every one. The table has 37,000 or so clones, 75% to 85% seen once. The sequenced material came from CD4+ T cells from blood buffy coats. The receptor's source is a human donor in good health. The chain combines TRBV4-1 with TRBJ2-1; D is ambiguous. The CDR3 sequence: CASSQGPYVGYNEQFF. The CDR3 nucleotides are TGCGCCAGCAGCCAGGGCCCCTACGTGGGCTACAATGAGCAGTTCTTC.